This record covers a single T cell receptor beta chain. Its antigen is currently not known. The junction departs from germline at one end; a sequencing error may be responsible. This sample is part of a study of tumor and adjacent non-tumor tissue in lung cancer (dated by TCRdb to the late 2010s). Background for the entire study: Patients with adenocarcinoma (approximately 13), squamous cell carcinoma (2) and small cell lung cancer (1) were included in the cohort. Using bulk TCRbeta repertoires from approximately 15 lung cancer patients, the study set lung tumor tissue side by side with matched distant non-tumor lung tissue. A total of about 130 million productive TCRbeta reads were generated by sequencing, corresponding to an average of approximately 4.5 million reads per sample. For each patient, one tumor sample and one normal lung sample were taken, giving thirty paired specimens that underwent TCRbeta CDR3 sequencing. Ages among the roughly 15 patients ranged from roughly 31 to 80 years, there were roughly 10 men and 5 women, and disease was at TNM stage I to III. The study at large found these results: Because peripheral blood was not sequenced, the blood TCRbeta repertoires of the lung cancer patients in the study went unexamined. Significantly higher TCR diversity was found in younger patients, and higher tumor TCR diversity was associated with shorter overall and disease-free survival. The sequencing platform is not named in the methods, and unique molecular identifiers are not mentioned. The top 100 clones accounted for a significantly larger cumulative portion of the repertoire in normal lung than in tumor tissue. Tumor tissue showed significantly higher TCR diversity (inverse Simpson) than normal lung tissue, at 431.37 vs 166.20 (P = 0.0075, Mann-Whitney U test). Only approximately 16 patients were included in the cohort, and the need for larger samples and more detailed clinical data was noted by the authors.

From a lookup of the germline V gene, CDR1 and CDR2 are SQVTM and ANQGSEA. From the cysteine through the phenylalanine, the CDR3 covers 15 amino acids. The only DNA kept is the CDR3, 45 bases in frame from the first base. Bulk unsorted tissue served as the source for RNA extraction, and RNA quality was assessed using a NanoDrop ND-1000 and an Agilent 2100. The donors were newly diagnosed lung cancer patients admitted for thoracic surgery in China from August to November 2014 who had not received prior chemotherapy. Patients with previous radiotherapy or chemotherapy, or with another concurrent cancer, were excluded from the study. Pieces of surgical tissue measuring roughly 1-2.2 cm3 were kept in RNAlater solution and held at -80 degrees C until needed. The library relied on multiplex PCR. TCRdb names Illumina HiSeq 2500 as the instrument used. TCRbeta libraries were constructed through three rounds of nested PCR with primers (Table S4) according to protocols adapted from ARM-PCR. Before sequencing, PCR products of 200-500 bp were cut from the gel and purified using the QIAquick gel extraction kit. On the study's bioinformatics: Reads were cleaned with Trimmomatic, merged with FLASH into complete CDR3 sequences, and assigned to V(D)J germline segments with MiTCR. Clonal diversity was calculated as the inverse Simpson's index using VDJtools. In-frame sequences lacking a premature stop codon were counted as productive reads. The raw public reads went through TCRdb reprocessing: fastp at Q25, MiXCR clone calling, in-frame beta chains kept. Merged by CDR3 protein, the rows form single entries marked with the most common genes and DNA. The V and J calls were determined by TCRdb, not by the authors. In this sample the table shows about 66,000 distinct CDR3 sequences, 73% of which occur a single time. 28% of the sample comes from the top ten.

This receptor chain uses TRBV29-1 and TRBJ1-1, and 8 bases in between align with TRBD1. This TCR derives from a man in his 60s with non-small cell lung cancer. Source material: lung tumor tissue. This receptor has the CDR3 CSVGYRGAPSTEALF. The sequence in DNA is TGCAGCGTGGGGTACAGGGGGGCACCTAGCACTGAAGCTCTCTTT.